The 13 T cell receptor beta chains reported below all come from one sample, sequenced in a study of T cells in Graves' hyperthyroidism and ophthalmopathy. Template material for amplifying TCR beta CDR3 regions consisted of RNA transcripts. The HTBI primer set served for first-round RT-PCR of the TCR CDR3. Using its own MiXCR run on the multiplex PCR reads, TCRdb lists one record per CDR3 protein. This table has roughly 710,000 distinct CDR3 sequences, 35% appearing once. The sample taken for sequencing was blood. These receptors were collected from a woman aged 40 to 50 with Graves' hyperthyroidism.

In the case of this clonotype: Given the absence of the conserved phenylalanine or tryptophan at the CDR3 end, a read error is likely. The chain joins TRBV10-3 to TRBJ2-7; a possible D gene is TRBD2 (5 bases). Germline lookup yields CDR1 ENHRY and CDR2 SYGVKD. Trimming left V 7 bases short and J 0 bases short, with 10 bases between. This CDR3 has 13 amino acids. The CDR3 DNA reads TGTGCCATCACGGACGGGAACTCCTACGAGCAGTACCTC. It translates to CAITDGNSYEQYL.

This chain uses TRBV2 with TRBJ2-7; D gene unclear. Germline CDR1 and CDR2: SNHLY and FYNNEI. V dropped 5 bases and J dropped 4 bases, with 6 bases sitting between them. The CDR3 has 11 residues. This chain's CDR3 is CASSQKYEQYF. The CDR3 DNA follows: TGTGCCAGCAGTCAGAAATACGAGCAGTACTTC.

The chain carries TRBV7-6 and TRBJ1-1, with 9 positions matching TRBD1. J was trimmed by 10 bases and V by 7 bases; bases with no gene match: 10. This CDR3 spans 13 amino acids. Germline V lookup: CDR1 SGHVS, CDR2 FNYEAQ. As DNA, the CDR3 is TGTGCCAGCAACATGGGACAGGGTTCACTAGCTTTCTTT. It yields the protein CASNMGQGSLAFF.

The chain combines TRBV29-1 with TRBJ2-7; 16 bases agree with TRBD2. The CDR3 is 15 residues long. Germline trimming cut 6 bases from V and 5 bases from J; bases unmatched to any gene: 7. The germline V gene encodes CDR1 SQVTM and CDR2 ANQGSEA. The chain's CDR3 is CSVAGTSGRVHEQYF. Here the CDR3 DNA reads TGCAGCGTGGCCGGGACTAGCGGGAGGGTCCACGAGCAGTACTTC.

This chain links TRBV11-2 with TRBJ2-2; tentatively, D is TRBD2 (5 bases). CDR3 size: 16 residues. Trimming cost V 4 bases and J 1 base, with 13 bases left between them. The germline gives CDR1 SGHAT, CDR2 FQNNGV. The CDR3 DNA reads as TGTGCCAGCAGCTCCCGGATAGGAGGGAACACCGGGGAGCTGTTTTTT. Protein: CASSSRIGGNTGELFF.

About this clonotype itself: At one end the junction does not follow the germline gene, possibly because of a read error. The V and J genes are TRBV2 and TRBJ1-5; the D gene is possibly TRBD1 (6 bases). The V gene's germline CDR1 is SNHLY and CDR2 FYNNEI. This CDR3 has 15 residues. The CDR3 reads CTSSRSGVGNQPQHF. The DNA for the CDR3 is TGTACCAGCAGCCGGTCAGGGGTTGGGAATCAGCCCCAGCATTTT.

This clonotype came up a few times. The chain combines TRBV7-9 with TRBJ1-2; 9 nucleotides align to TRBD1. Losses at the gene ends were 4 bases for V and 8 bases for J; bases not matched to a gene: 8. Germline-derived CDR1 and CDR2 are SEHNR and FQNEAQ (reference sequence). The CDR3 runs 14 residues. DNA of the CDR3: TGTGCCAGCAGCTACCGGGGACAGGGTGAGGGCTACACCTTC. Residues: CASSYRGQGEGYTF.

Notes on this clonotype: One end of the junction is discordant with germline, which a read error may explain. The chain couples TRBV5-1 to TRBJ1-3; D is undetermined. The germline V gene encodes CDR1 SGHRS and CDR2 YFSETQ. This CDR3 is built from 15 residues. CDR3 bases: TGTGCCAGCAGCTTGGAACTAAGCTCTGGAAACACCATATATTTT. Protein: CASSLELSSGNTIYF.

This clonotype was observed a single time. Possible read error: a much larger clone is one base away. The chain links TRBV24-1 to TRBJ2-3; tentatively, D is TRBD1 or TRBD2 (5 bases each). The CDR3 loop spans 17 amino acids. From germline, CDR1 is KGHDR and CDR2 SFDVKD. The CDR3: CAISAPSGTASIDTQYF. DNA of the CDR3: TGTGCCATCAGTGCTCCCTCCGGGACGGCCTCGATAGATACGCAGTATTTT.

The chain couples TRBV9 to TRBJ2-7; D gene uncertain. V was clipped by 8 bases and J by 5 bases, with 23 bases between them. This CDR3 has 15 residues. In germline, CDR1 is SGDLS, CDR2 YYNGEE. The chain's CDR3 is CASSADQVVFDEQYF. For the CDR3, the DNA is TGTGCCAGTAGTGCGGATCAGGTGGTATTCGACGAGCAGTACTTC. The full variable domain, rest sourced from reference TRBV9 and TRBJ2-7, is DSGVTQTPKHLITATGQRVTLRCSPRSGDLSVYWYQQSLDQGLQFLIQYYNGEERAKGNILERFSAQQFPDLHSELNLSSLELGDSALYFCASSADQVVFDEQYFGPGTRLTVT.

V is TRBV28 and J is TRBJ2-7; 9 bases map to TRBD1. The V gene's germline CDR1 is MDHEN and CDR2 SYDVKM. V lost 5 bases to trimming and J lost 5 bases; unmatched junction nucleotides: 10. CDR3 length: 15 residues. Here the CDR3 DNA reads TGTGCCAGCAGTCTACCCGGGACAGGGTATGACGAGCAGTACTTC. Encoded protein: CASSLPGTGYDEQYF.

This clonotype was seen repeatedly, ten times or more. The V call is TRBV20-1, the J call TRBJ1-5; D not certain. CDR1 and CDR2 from the germline V gene are DFQATT and SNEGSKA (reference sequence). The length of the CDR3 is 12 residues. V gave up 4 bases and J gave up 3 bases, with 7 bases separating them. For the CDR3, the DNA is TGCAGTGCTACAGATCCCAATCAGCCCCAGCATTTT. Translated: CSATDPNQPQHF.

As concerns this clonotype: A much larger clone differs by one base, so this may be a read error. The V gene is TRBV20-1, the J gene TRBJ1-1; 9 nucleotides agree with TRBD1. Germline V lookup: CDR1 DFQATT, CDR2 SNEGSKA (reference sequence). The CDR3 has 14 residues. Here the CDR3 reads CSAYRGHTNTEASF. In DNA, the CDR3 is TGCAGTGCCTACAGGGGGCACACGAACACTGAAGCTTCCTTT.